This is a list of T cell receptor beta chains from one sample in a study of cytomegalovirus exposure and HLA in healthy donors. Using immunoSEQ multiplex PCR, the repertoire was profiled, and TCRdb retains in-frame clones only, with some absent. Of tens of thousands of clones in the sample, over 55% were seen once. The specimen was PBMCs. These receptors all stem from a woman aged 25 to 45 in good health and CMV-seronegative. Both conserved end residues are part of each CDR3.

TRBV7-9 CASSSGTPDTQYF
TRBV29-1 CSVEYGWGQLNTEAFF
TRBV5-1 CASSLDRGNEKLFF
TRBV30 CAWSVKGAGTEAFF
TRBV7-9 CASSLALGGSYNEQFF
TRBV27 CASSPTSGTFHYEQYF
TRBV30 CATKTVLGGSPLHF
TRBV5-6 CASSPPGLAGGTYEQYF
TRBV14 CASSQEAGVGPTEAFF
TRBV7-9 CASSQWTGGLNSPLHF
TRBV19 CASSIRTVRGPYEQYF
TRBV9 CASSGGPGVTDTQYF
TRBV4-3 CASSQVRGLSYEQYF
TRBV27 CASRPPDGTQIYEQYF
TRBV11-3 CASSLAESGHSYNEQFF
TRBV2 CASSPLPGQGAPTF
TRBV4-2 CASSQDIREQFF
TRBV2 CASSRGRGEGYGYTF
TRBV6-5 CASSYGRGDTEAFF
TRBV4-1 CASSLALPGTDTQYF
TRBV23-1 CASRPESIYRGLKTYEQYF
TRBV29-1 CSVVFLTGEQYF
TRBV5-5 CASSPGLSNQPQHF
TRBV29-1 CSVEVVLGTRWGYTF
TRBV7-6 CASSSAGGAPGELFF
TRBV4-1 CASSQYSGGSYEQFF
TRBV7-9 CASSLLGETEAFF
TRBV5-1 CASSPSTGTNTEAFF
TRBV7-9 CASSLRALTSGSSYNEQFF
TRBV9 CASSVATSGGGDTQYF
TRBV21-1 CASSKGYGELYEQYF
TRBV28 CASTPRGSSSYNEQFF
TRBV28 CASITGGAGGNSNQPQHF
TRBV25-1 CASSEPGVINEQFF
TRBV28 CASSLPLASGTYEQYF
TRBV6-4 CASSEPGADTQYF
TRBV4-1 CASSQGGQGGSYEQYF
TRBV11-2 CASSLPQGATDDTQYF
TRBV5-4 CASSGGLAGGYEQYF
TRBV2 CASSYTGGAAFF
TRBV5-4 CASSLGLPSTETQYF
TRBV19 CASSPGGETQYF
TRBV9 CARSGTINTEAFF
TRBV5-6 CASSLTGPNQPQHF
TRBV11-2 CASSLVGANYGYTF
TRBV9 CASSVRGEHGYTF
TRBV2 CASRSGLAGGSEQYF
TRBV5-1 CASSSTGSGGNTIYF
TRBV7-9 CASSPKGGENEQFF